This T cell receptor beta chain was found in a study of blood T cell repertoires in COVID-19. Study at large: Samples came from the United States, Italy and Spain, spanning acute and convalescent COVID-19.

Per the original methods: How many nucleated cells were present was estimated from reference gene primer amplification. Produced via immunoSEQ multiplex PCR; TCRdb's table is partial and in-frame only. V and J calls and clone size are as listed in that table; D and trimming were resolved from the DNA. The sample holds roughly 150,000 clones, roughly 87% seen once. The V end was cut by 1 base, the J end by 3 bases, with 6 bases between. The CDR3 has 13 amino acids. The germline CDR1 and CDR2 sequences are SQVTM and ANQGSEA. This clonotype was sampled from a woman in her forties who had been exposed to COVID-19. The sequencing input was PBMCs or T cells enriched from blood (not recorded which). This chain joins TRBV29-1 and TRBJ1-4; the D is unclear. CDR3 sequence (DNA): TGCAGCGTTGAAGGGGCGCCTAATGAAAAACTGTTTTTT. As protein: CSVEGAPNEKLFF.